These T cell receptor beta chains were read from a single sample in a study of blood T cell repertoires in COVID-19. Produced via immunoSEQ multiplex PCR; TCRdb's table is partial and in-frame only. This table holds approximately 230,000 clones, 87% found once. Sequencing input: peripheral blood. These receptors were collected from a man between 18 and 35 years old with active or convalescent COVID-19. Both conserved end residues are part of each CDR3. Fields, in order: clone size, V gene, D gene, J gene, CDR3 DNA, CDR3 protein. D genes are given only for firm matches. Only some rows state a clone size, as once, few, many or a class for expanded clones.

clone size: NA
V gene: TRBV7-2
D gene: NA
J gene: TRBJ1-6
CDR3 DNA: TGTGCCAGCAATGAAGCAATCTATAATTCACCCCTCCACTTT
CDR3 protein: CASNEAIYNSPLHF

clone size: NA
V gene: TRBV7-2
D gene: TRBD1
J gene: TRBJ1-2
CDR3 DNA: TGTGCCAGCAGCCCGCGGACAGGGATTAGCTATGGCTACACCTTC
CDR3 protein: CASSPRTGISYGYTF

clone size: NA
V gene: TRBV3-1/TRBV3-2
D gene: TRBD2
J gene: TRBJ2-7
CDR3 DNA: TGTGCCAGCAGCCAAGGACTAGCGGGATATAACGAGCAGTACTTC
CDR3 protein: CASSQGLAGYNEQYF

clone size: NA
V gene: TRBV3-1/TRBV3-2
D gene: TRBD2
J gene: TRBJ2-2
CDR3 DNA: TGTGCCAGCAGCCATGTGTGGGTTGGGGGGGCGAACACCGGGGAGCTGTTTTTT
CDR3 protein: CASSHVWVGGANTGELFF

clone size: NA
V gene: TRBV6-2/TRBV6-3
D gene: TRBD2
J gene: TRBJ2-2
CDR3 DNA: TGTGCCAGCAGTTATAGCGGACTAGCTTGGGGCACCGGGGAGCTGTTTTTT
CDR3 protein: CASSYSGLAWGTGELFF

clone size: NA
V gene: TRBV25-1
D gene: TRBD1
J gene: TRBJ1-1
CDR3 DNA: TGTGCCAGCAGGGGGACAGGGAGGAACACTGAAGCTTTCTTT
CDR3 protein: CASRGTGRNTEAFF

clone size: once
V gene: TRBV6-2/TRBV6-3
D gene: NA
J gene: TRBJ1-5
CDR3 DNA: TGTGCCAGCCGCCAGCCGAATCAGCCCCAGCATTTT
CDR3 protein: CASRQPNQPQHF

clone size: NA
V gene: TRBV19
D gene: NA
J gene: TRBJ2-7
CDR3 DNA: TGTGCCAGTAGTATAGCGGAGGCCGGATACGAGCAGTACTTC
CDR3 protein: CASSIAEAGYEQYF

clone size: NA
V gene: TRBV3-1/TRBV3-2
D gene: NA
J gene: TRBJ2-1
CDR3 DNA: TGTGCCAGCAGCCAAGATTCGCTTGCGGGTAGAGGGCAGTTCTTC
CDR3 protein: CASSQDSLAGRGQFF

clone size: NA
V gene: TRBV27
D gene: NA
J gene: TRBJ2-2
CDR3 DNA: TGTGCCAGCAGTACTCTTAACACCGGGGAGCTGTTTTTT
CDR3 protein: CASSTLNTGELFF

clone size: NA
V gene: TRBV6-6
D gene: NA
J gene: TRBJ1-5
CDR3 DNA: TGTGCCAGCAGTTCCGACAGACATCAGCCCCAGCATTTT
CDR3 protein: CASSSDRHQPQHF

clone size: NA
V gene: TRBV6-1
D gene: NA
J gene: TRBJ1-1
CDR3 DNA: TGTGCCAGCAGTGAAGACAGGAGGAACACTGAAGCTTTCTTT
CDR3 protein: CASSEDRRNTEAFF

clone size: NA
V gene: TRBV7-3
D gene: TRBD1
J gene: TRBJ2-3
CDR3 DNA: TGTGCCAGCAGCCCGGGACAGAGCACAGATACGCAGTATTTT
CDR3 protein: CASSPGQSTDTQYF

clone size: NA
V gene: TRBV11-2
D gene: NA
J gene: TRBJ1-2
CDR3 DNA: TGTGCCAGCAGCTCGCCGAGGAGCGGCTATGGCTACACCTTC
CDR3 protein: CASSSPRSGYGYTF

clone size: NA
V gene: TRBV2
D gene: NA
J gene: TRBJ2-7
CDR3 DNA: TGTGCCAGCAGGGGCAGAGAGGGTAACTACGAGCAGTACTTC
CDR3 protein: CASRGREGNYEQYF

clone size: once
V gene: TRBV11-3
D gene: TRBD1
J gene: TRBJ2-3
CDR3 DNA: TGTGCCAGCAGCTCCGGACAGGGAACTAGTACGCAGTATTTT
CDR3 protein: CASSSGQGTSTQYF

clone size: NA
V gene: TRBV28
D gene: NA
J gene: TRBJ2-3
CDR3 DNA: TGTGCCAGCTTGGCGAGGTTCCCCGGGACTCGTTCTAATACGCAGTATTTT
CDR3 protein: CASLARFPGTRSNTQYF

clone size: once
V gene: TRBV6-6
D gene: NA
J gene: TRBJ1-3
CDR3 DNA: TGTGCCAGCTCCCTAAACACCATATATTTT
CDR3 protein: CASSLNTIYF

clone size: NA
V gene: TRBV7-9
D gene: NA
J gene: TRBJ1-1
CDR3 DNA: TGTGCCAGCAGCCCCGGTCCGGGGATGAACACTGAAGCTTTCTTT
CDR3 protein: CASSPGPGMNTEAFF

clone size: NA
V gene: TRBV18
D gene: NA
J gene: TRBJ1-3
CDR3 DNA: TGTGCCAGCTCACCAGAGGCTTACTCTGGAAACACCATATATTTT
CDR3 protein: CASSPEAYSGNTIYF

clone size: NA
V gene: TRBV14
D gene: TRBD1
J gene: TRBJ1-1
CDR3 DNA: TGTGCCAGCAGCTATGGACAGGGATATGAAGCTTTCTTT
CDR3 protein: CASSYGQGYEAFF

clone size: few
V gene: TRBV9
D gene: NA
J gene: TRBJ1-1
CDR3 DNA: TGTGCCAGCAGCGTAGACGGGCGACGGGGGAACACTGAAGCTTTCTTT
CDR3 protein: CASSVDGRRGNTEAFF

clone size: once
V gene: TRBV4-3
D gene: NA
J gene: TRBJ2-5
CDR3 DNA: TGCGCCAGCAGCCATGGGCTGGGGCCCAGGGTGGCCCAGTACTTC
CDR3 protein: CASSHGLGPRVAQYF

clone size: NA
V gene: TRBV13
D gene: TRBD1
J gene: TRBJ2-1
CDR3 DNA: TGTGCCAGCAGCGCCCGGGACAGGAAAAACAATGAGCAGTTCTTC
CDR3 protein: CASSARDRKNNEQFF

clone size: NA
V gene: TRBV7-2
D gene: NA
J gene: TRBJ2-3
CDR3 DNA: TGTGCCAGCAGCACCGGGACTCCACTTTCTGATACGCAGTATTTT
CDR3 protein: CASSTGTPLSDTQYF

clone size: NA
V gene: TRBV5-1
D gene: NA
J gene: TRBJ2-5
CDR3 DNA: TGCGCCAGCAGCTTGGTGCAGGGGGAGACCCAGTACTTC
CDR3 protein: CASSLVQGETQYF

clone size: NA
V gene: TRBV2
D gene: NA
J gene: TRBJ1-4
CDR3 DNA: TGTGCCGGAAACAGACTACCTAATGAAAAACTGTTTTTT
CDR3 protein: CAGNRLPNEKLFF

clone size: NA
V gene: TRBV29-1
D gene: TRBD2
J gene: TRBJ2-1
CDR3 DNA: TGCAGCGTTGAGGTAGCGGGAGTGGAAGAGCAGTTCTTC
CDR3 protein: CSVEVAGVEEQFF

clone size: NA
V gene: TRBV7-9
D gene: TRBD1
J gene: TRBJ1-1
CDR3 DNA: TGTGCCAGCAGCTTAGTGGGACAGGGTTTGGGCACTGAAGCTTTCTTT
CDR3 protein: CASSLVGQGLGTEAFF

clone size: once
V gene: TRBV6-6
D gene: TRBD1
J gene: TRBJ1-2
CDR3 DNA: TGTGCCAGCAGTTTCGAAGGACAGGGTCTGGGAGGCTACACCTTC
CDR3 protein: CASSFEGQGLGGYTF

clone size: NA
V gene: TRBV14
D gene: TRBD2
J gene: TRBJ2-5
CDR3 DNA: TGTGCCAGCAGCCAGGGACTAGCGGGAGTCGACAAGACCCAGTACTTC
CDR3 protein: CASSQGLAGVDKTQYF

clone size: NA
V gene: TRBV5-6
D gene: TRBD1
J gene: TRBJ1-2
CDR3 DNA: TGTGCCAGCAGCTTGGTGGACAGGGAAGGAGGAGGCTACACCTTC
CDR3 protein: CASSLVDREGGGYTF

clone size: NA
V gene: TRBV2
D gene: NA
J gene: TRBJ1-5
CDR3 DNA: TGTGCCAGCAGCGGGAATACGGCCAGCCAGCCCCAGCATTTT
CDR3 protein: CASSGNTASQPQHF

clone size: NA
V gene: TRBV7-6
D gene: NA
J gene: TRBJ2-2
CDR3 DNA: TGTGCCAGCAGCTCGACCGACTCGAACACCGGGGAGCTGTTTTTT
CDR3 protein: CASSSTDSNTGELFF

clone size: few
V gene: TRBV30
D gene: NA
J gene: TRBJ1-5
CDR3 DNA: TGTGCCTGGAGTTACGGGGGGGCGCAGCCCCAGCATTTT
CDR3 protein: CAWSYGGAQPQHF

clone size: NA
V gene: TRBV2
D gene: NA
J gene: TRBJ1-5
CDR3 DNA: TGTGCCAGCGGTCCTGAATCGGGGATGCAGCCCCAGCATTTT
CDR3 protein: CASGPESGMQPQHF

clone size: NA
V gene: TRBV18
D gene: TRBD2
J gene: TRBJ2-1
CDR3 DNA: TGTGCCAGCTCCCTTAGCGGGGGGAATGAGCAGTTCTTC
CDR3 protein: CASSLSGGNEQFF

clone size: NA
V gene: TRBV6-6
D gene: NA
J gene: TRBJ2-2
CDR3 DNA: TGTGCCAGTGTTATGGACTCGCATCGGGAGCTGTTTTTT
CDR3 protein: CASVMDSHRELFF

clone size: NA
V gene: TRBV19
D gene: NA
J gene: TRBJ2-5
CDR3 DNA: TGTGCCAGTAGTCAATTGACAGCTCAAGAGACCCAGTACTTC
CDR3 protein: CASSQLTAQETQYF

clone size: NA
V gene: TRBV24-1
D gene: TRBD1
J gene: TRBJ2-3
CDR3 DNA: TGTGCCACCAGTGCCACCCGGGACAGGAGCACAGATACGCAGTATTTT
CDR3 protein: CATSATRDRSTDTQYF

clone size: NA
V gene: TRBV19
D gene: NA
J gene: TRBJ1-2
CDR3 DNA: TGTGCCAGTAAATTTGGGACATCTCCCGGTTCTAACTATGGCTACACCTTC
CDR3 protein: CASKFGTSPGSNYGYTF

clone size: NA
V gene: TRBV7-9
D gene: NA
J gene: TRBJ1-5
CDR3 DNA: TGTGCCAGCAGCCCTCCATCCGGGCAGCCCCAGCATTTT
CDR3 protein: CASSPPSGQPQHF

clone size: NA
V gene: TRBV30
D gene: NA
J gene: TRBJ1-1
CDR3 DNA: TGTGCCTGGAGCGGTCGTGGGAACACTGAAGCTTTCTTT
CDR3 protein: CAWSGRGNTEAFF

clone size: NA
V gene: TRBV5-8
D gene: NA
J gene: TRBJ1-6
CDR3 DNA: TGTGCCAGCAGCTTCAGGCGTTCACCCCTCCACTTT
CDR3 protein: CASSFRRSPLHF

clone size: NA
V gene: TRBV4-2
D gene: NA
J gene: TRBJ1-2
CDR3 DNA: TGTGCCAGCAGCCAAGGTCATACAGGGCCCGTTGATAACTATGGCTACACCTTC
CDR3 protein: CASSQGHTGPVDNYGYTF

clone size: NA
V gene: TRBV5-1
D gene: TRBD1
J gene: TRBJ1-2
CDR3 DNA: TGCGCCAGCAGCTTCGGCACGAGTGGACAGGGGGGACGACGAGGTGGCTACACCTTC
CDR3 protein: CASSFGTSGQGGRRGGYTF

clone size: once
V gene: TRBV5-1
D gene: NA
J gene: TRBJ2-1
CDR3 DNA: TGCGCCAGCAGCTTCGGGAAGAGCTCCTACAATGAGCAGTTCTTC
CDR3 protein: CASSFGKSSYNEQFF

clone size: NA
V gene: TRBV6-5
D gene: NA
J gene: TRBJ1-4
CDR3 DNA: TGTGCCAGCAGGCCCCGGGGAGGGCCTAATGAAAAACTGTTTTTT
CDR3 protein: CASRPRGGPNEKLFF

clone size: once
V gene: TRBV18
D gene: TRBD1
J gene: TRBJ1-1
CDR3 DNA: TGTGCCAGCTCCCACGGTGGCAGGGGGCAAACTGAAGCTTTCTTT
CDR3 protein: CASSHGGRGQTEAFF

clone size: once
V gene: TRBV7-9
D gene: NA
J gene: TRBJ2-1
CDR3 DNA: TGTGCCAGCAGCCATCTAGGCGATGAGCAGTTCTTC
CDR3 protein: CASSHLGDEQFF

clone size: NA
V gene: TRBV29-1
D gene: NA
J gene: TRBJ1-1
CDR3 DNA: TGCAGCGAGAGCCCCTGGGGCGGAGACACTGAAGCTTTCTTT
CDR3 protein: CSESPWGGDTEAFF

clone size: NA
V gene: TRBV6-2/TRBV6-3
D gene: NA
J gene: TRBJ1-1
CDR3 DNA: TGTGCCAGCAGTTACTCGACGTGGGAGGGCAAGACTGAAGCTTTCTTT
CDR3 protein: CASSYSTWEGKTEAFF

clone size: NA
V gene: TRBV9
D gene: TRBD1
J gene: TRBJ1-6
CDR3 DNA: TGTGCCAGCAGCGGGGGCCCCGGGACAGGGGGTTCACCCCTCCACTTT
CDR3 protein: CASSGGPGTGGSPLHF

clone size: NA
V gene: TRBV27
D gene: TRBD1
J gene: TRBJ1-1
CDR3 DNA: TGTGCCAGCAGTGGCGGGACAGGACGCACTGAAGCTTTCTTT
CDR3 protein: CASSGGTGRTEAFF